Sequencing of this T cell receptor beta chain was carried out in a study of CD8 T cells in Susac syndrome. The wider study: Within the sequenced Susac syndrome patient group, more than 5 exhibited active disease and about 8 were in remission.

General study findings and limits: Susac-specific public clones were found in total CD8+ and CD8+ TEMRA repertoires, numbering approximately 15 and five, respectively.

High-throughput TCR beta sequencing covered peripheral CD8+ and CD4+ T cells. Germline CDR1 SGDLS, CDR2 YYNGEE. This CDR3 comprises 14 residues. With random hexamers, about 0.45 to 1 ug RNA was reverse transcribed. Each CDR3 protein is one row after TCRdb ran MiXCR on the immunoSEQ multiplex PCR reads. The sample holds about 75,000 distinct CDR3 sequences, around 94% seen once. To note about this clonotype: No antigen is known for it. Its ends do not fully match the called genes, so a read error is possible.

This clonotype was obtained from a human donor with Susac syndrome. V and J are TRBV9 and TRBJ1-6; D is possibly TRBD1 (5 bases). The specimen was CD8+ T cells from PBMCs. In DNA, the CDR3 is TGTGCCAGCAGCCGGGACGGCAGCAATTCACCCCTCCATTTT. This encodes CASSRDGSNSPLHF.